The 16 T cell receptor beta chains below all came from one sample that was sequenced in a study of blood T cell repertoires in COVID-19. The protocol was immunoSEQ multiplex PCR, while the TCRdb copy is restricted to in-frame clones and leaves out a portion. Of about 88,000 clones in the sample, roughly 90% were seen once. Sample: peripheral blood. The receptors here all came from a woman older than 75 with acute or convalescent COVID-19.

The chain is built from TRBV5-1 and TRBJ1-1, with D uncertain. Trimming cost V 1 base and J 1 base, with 5 bases left between them. This CDR3 spans 13 amino acids. Germline CDR1 is SGHRS and CDR2 is YFSETQ. CDR3 sequence (DNA): TGCGCCAGCAGCTTGCAGGAGAACACTGAAGCTTTCTTT. Translating it yields CASSLQENTEAFF.

This chain connects TRBV4-3 to TRBJ1-4; 7 bases fit TRBD1. Trimming took 4 bases from V and 7 from J; bases not matched to a gene: 6. The CDR3 has 14 amino acids. Per the germline V gene, CDR1 is LGHNA and CDR2 is YSLEER. This chain's CDR3 is CASSPGQVVEKLFF. The CDR3 nucleotides read TGCGCCAGCAGCCCTGGACAGGTCGTTGAAAAACTGTTTTTT.

This clone was seen only once. The gene calls are TRBV7-2 and TRBJ1-6; D is undetermined. The V end lost 8 bases, the J end lost 2 bases, and 13 bases lay between the germline ends. The germline gives CDR1 SGHTA, CDR2 FQGNSA. The CDR3 spans 15 residues. The CDR3 here is CASREEGTYNSPLHF. CDR3 sequence (DNA): TGTGCCAGCCGGGAAGAGGGTACCTATAATTCACCCCTCCACTTT.

The rearrangement uses TRBV28 and TRBJ2-7, with D possibly being TRBD1 (7 bases). Germline V gene sequence: CDR1 MDHEN, CDR2 SYDVKM. Trimming stripped 6 bases from V and 3 bases from J, with 21 bases between. This CDR3 has 16 residues. CDR3 nucleotide sequence: TGTGCCAGCAGGAACAGGGGTTTTTCGGGGGACTACGAGCAGTACTTC. The encoded protein is CASRNRGFSGDYEQYF.

The rearrangement joins TRBV7-3 to TRBJ2-1; 8 bases line up with TRBD2. The V gene end was trimmed by 5 bases and the J gene end by 9 bases; junction bases not matched to a gene: 6. CDR3 size: 13 residues. CDR1 is SGHTA and CDR2 is FQGTGA in the germline V gene. The CDR3 DNA follows: TGTGCCAGCAGCCCGACTAGCGTTGGTGAGCAGTTCTTC. Translation: CASSPTSVGEQFF.

This clone was counted only a few times. The chain couples TRBV18 to TRBJ2-2; 10 nucleotides agree with TRBD2. In germline, CDR1 is KGHSH, CDR2 LQKENI. The CDR3 is 18 amino acids. Trimming took 2 bases from V and 0 from J; bases not matched to a gene: 6. The CDR3 here is CASSPRLAGAANTGELFF. In nucleotides, the CDR3 is TGTGCCAGCTCACCAAGGCTAGCGGGGGCCGCGAACACCGGGGAGCTGTTTTTT.

A word on this clone: Germline is not matched at one junction end, which may reflect a read error. V is TRBV23-1 and J is TRBJ2-7, with 8 bases lining up with TRBD1. TRBV23-1 is placed among ORFs of uncertain function. CDR3 length: 20 residues. The CDR3 here is CASSKSHSPRQGKKSYEQYF. The CDR3 coding sequence is TGCGCCAGCAGTAAATCTCACTCCCCGAGACAGGGGAAGAAGTCCTACGAGCAGTACTTC.

The V gene is TRBV18, the J gene TRBJ1-1, with TRBD1 matching 11 bases. Trimming at V came to 4 bases and at J to 5 bases, leaving 6 bases not matched to a gene. The CDR3 is made up of 15 amino acids. Germline CDR1 and CDR2: KGHSH and LQKENI. CDR3 DNA sequence: TGTGCCAGCTCACAGGGGACAGGGGGTGAAACTGAAGCTTTCTTT. It translates to CASSQGTGGETEAFF.

V and J are TRBV18 and TRBJ2-3, with 8 bases that match TRBD1. This CDR3 is 16 amino acids long. J gave up 0 bases and V 3 bases, and 5 bases lay outside the gene matches. Germline V gives CDR1 KGHSH, CDR2 LQKENI. The CDR3, as DNA: TGTGCCAGCTCACCCCCGACAGGGGCTAGCACAGATACGCAGTATTTT. It is translated as CASSPPTGASTDTQYF.

The sample holds one count of this clone. V and J are TRBV6-6 and TRBJ1-3, with a possible D match to TRBD1 (5 bases). CDR1 MNHNY and CDR2 SVGAGI come from the germline V gene (reference sequence). The ends were cut back, 2 bases at V and 2 bases at J, with 13 bases in the middle. The CDR3 runs 16 residues. CDR3 in DNA: TGTGCCAGCAGTTACCCCCAAGGGGAGGCTGGAAACACCATATATTTT. Its protein is CASSYPQGEAGNTIYF.

This clone was counted a few times. The chain is built from TRBV6-2 or TRBV6-3 and TRBJ1-2, with a possible D match to TRBD1 (6 bases). CDR1 is MNHEY, CDR2 SVGEGT, per germline. Trimming removed 4 bases from V and 7 bases from J, with 13 bases in between. This CDR3 spans 13 amino acids. The CDR3: CASSLQGAGGYTF. The CDR3 bases are TGTGCCAGCAGTTTACAGGGCGCAGGTGGCTACACCTTC.

Here the CDR3 reads CASRWGGANTGELFF. The CDR3 DNA is TGTGCCAGCAGGTGGGGAGGTGCGAACACCGGGGAGCTGTTTTTT. The chain links TRBV2 to TRBJ2-2; TRBD2 is a possible D gene (6 bases). Trimming left V 6 bases short and J 0 bases short, with 11 bases between. CDR3 length: 15 amino acids. CDR1 is SNHLY, CDR2 FYNNEI, per germline.

The chain combines TRBV5-1 with TRBJ1-1, with D tentatively TRBD1 (6 bases). Germline lookup yields CDR1 SGHRS and CDR2 YFSETQ. V was clipped by 2 bases and J by 0 bases, with 8 bases between them. The CDR3 loop spans 14 amino acids. DNA of the CDR3: TGCGCCAGCAGCTTAGACAGGTTGAACACTGAAGCTTTCTTT. Its translation: CASSLDRLNTEAFF.

This CDR3 reads CASSLGTASTDTQYF. The CDR3 DNA follows: TGTGCCAGCAGCCTGGGCACAGCTAGCACAGATACGCAGTATTTT. The J gene is TRBJ2-3, the V gene TRBV7-3, with D unclear. CDR3 length: 15 amino acids. CDR1 SGHTA and CDR2 FQGTGA come from the germline V gene. With 5 bases removed from V and 0 bases from J, the gap between germline ends came to 12 bases.

This chain uses TRBV4-1 with TRBJ1-3; weak D call: TRBD1 (6 bases). The CDR3 contains 18 residues. Germline-derived CDR1 and CDR2 are MGHRA and YSYEKL. V was shortened by 1 base and J by 4 bases, with 20 bases between the two germline ends. In DNA form, the CDR3 reads TGCGCCAGCAGCCAAGGGGGACAACAGGGTTTCACCGGAAACACCATATATTTT. This translates into CASSQGGQQGFTGNTIYF.

The gene calls are TRBV2 and TRBJ2-6, with TRBD1 matching 7 bases. The CDR3 loop spans 15 amino acids. Per germline, CDR1 SNHLY and CDR2 FYNNEI. V lost 6 bases to trimming and J lost 4 bases; unmatched junction nucleotides: 6. The CDR3 protein is CASSEQGTGANVLTF. The CDR3 DNA reads TGTGCCAGCAGCGAACAGGGGACCGGGGCCAACGTCCTGACTTTC.